This entry lists 6 T cell receptor beta chains sequenced from one sample in a study of blood T cell repertoires in COVID-19. Data came from immunoSEQ multiplex PCR; TCRdb stores just in-frame clones and leaves some out. The sample lists fewer than 250,000 clones, approximately 83% occurring once. The sequenced sample consisted of PBMCs or T cells enriched from blood (not recorded which). All receptors derive from a middle-aged woman with acute COVID-19.

V gene TRBV6-5 combines with J gene TRBJ1-2, with a possible D match to TRBD1 (6 bases). V was pared by 5 bases and J by 0 bases, with 13 bases between. The CDR3 spans 15 residues. Germline loops: CDR1 MNHEY, CDR2 SVGAGI. The CDR3 region is CASSPGQLTNYGYTF. CDR3 sequence (DNA): TGTGCCAGCAGTCCCGGACAGTTGACTAACTATGGCTACACCTTC.

The rearrangement uses TRBV24-1 and TRBJ2-1; TRBD2 might be the D (5 bases). The germline CDR1 and CDR2 sequences are KGHDR and SFDVKD. Trimming removed 7 bases at V and 3 bases at J, with 6 bases between. The CDR3 loop spans 12 amino acids. CDR3 sequence: CATSGDYNEQFF. The CDR3 coding sequence is TGTGCCACCAGCGGGGACTACAATGAGCAGTTCTTC.

The chain has TRBV19 and TRBJ1-2, with 8 bases aligning to TRBD1. CDR3 length: 15 residues. V was pared by 1 base and J by 7 bases, with 8 bases of the junction left unmatched. Germline CDR1 is LNHDA and CDR2 is SQIVND (reference sequence). CDR3 sequence reads: CASSIVARGPLGYTF. In DNA, the CDR3 is TGTGCCAGTAGTATAGTGGCCAGGGGGCCCCTTGGCTACACCTTC.

The chain is built from TRBV10-3 and TRBJ2-1; 8 nucleotides line up with TRBD2. This CDR3 contains 14 residues. Germline loops: CDR1 ENHRY, CDR2 SYGVKD. With 6 bases clipped from V and 8 bases from J, the junction kept 9 bases outside the gene matches. This CDR3 reads CAIRVGTSRDEQFF. As DNA, the CDR3 is TGTGCCATCAGGGTCGGGACTAGTCGTGATGAGCAGTTCTTC.

In its sample, this clone was seen a few times. The chain uses TRBV7-9 and TRBJ2-7, with TRBD2 matching 7 bases. The CDR3 is 16 residues long. V shed 4 bases and J 0 bases; nucleotides not matched to a gene: 9. Germline loops: CDR1 SEHNR, CDR2 FQNEAQ (reference sequence). Here the CDR3 reads CASSSASGRGSYEQYF. Here the CDR3 DNA reads TGTGCCAGCAGCTCCGCTAGCGGTCGGGGCTCCTACGAGCAGTACTTC.

The V gene is TRBV10-3, the J gene TRBJ2-7; 8 bases map to TRBD1. CDR1 ENHRY and CDR2 SYGVKD come from the germline V gene. Unmatched junction bases numbered 0, after V lost 2 bases and J lost 6 bases. The CDR3 covers 12 residues. The CDR3: CAISEDRGEQYF. CDR3 sequence (DNA): TGTGCCATCAGTGAGGACAGGGGCGAGCAGTACTTC.